This record concerns one T cell receptor beta chain sequence. The data belong to a study of tumor T cells in aggressive B-cell lymphoma. Per the germline V gene, CDR1 is LGHNA and CDR2 is YNFKEQ. V trimming: 3 bases; J trimming: 4 bases; junction bases outside the gene matches: 10. The CDR3 spans 17 residues. Sequencing was performed with immunoSEQ multiplex PCR; in TCRdb, only in-frame clones are kept and a portion is missing. The data show 9,300 or so clones, 75% to 85% seen once. The sample consisted of tumor tissue. This receptor was taken from an adult with diffuse large B cell lymphoma. This chain joins TRBV4-2 and TRBJ2-2; 8 positions agree with TRBD1. CDR3 coding DNA: TGTGCCAGCAGCCAGGGACAGGTTCTATACCTCACCGGGGAGCTGTTTTTT. Its translation: CASSQGQVLYLTGELFF.